The TCR beta chain under discussion was sequenced for a study of OX40 agonist ivuxolimab in advanced cancers. Study at large: Every 2 weeks, patients got intravenous ivuxolimab at one of six dose levels (0.01-10 mg/kg). Study findings and constraints: In CD8+ T cells, expanded clones were on average more numerous than in CD4+.

V lost 5 bases to trimming and J lost 0 bases, with 7 bases between them. This CDR3 is built from 12 residues. Per germline, CDR1 GTSNPN and CDR2 SVGIG (reference sequence). Assay used: immunoSEQ multiplex PCR; TCRdb lists only in-frame clones, some missing. Among tens of thousands of clones listed, 85% to 90% were seen once. This clone showed up just once. Its specificity is unknown. The source material was CD4+ or CD8+ T cells sorted from blood, sampled in a trial of the OX40 agonist ivuxolimab. The chain joins TRBV30 to TRBJ2-5; no reliable D call. The clonotype was recovered from an adult with an advanced solid tumor such as melanoma, head and neck, liver or kidney cancer. The CDR3 DNA reads TGTGCCTGGGACAACTACCAAGAGACCCAGTACTTC. Amino acid sequence: CAWDNYQETQYF. The whole variable domain, filled in from reference TRBV30 and TRBJ2-5, reads SQTIHQWPATLVQPVGSPLSLECTVEGTSNPNLYWYRQAAGRGLQLLFYSVGIGQISSEVPQNLSASRPQDRQFILSSKKLLLSDSGFYLCAWDNYQETQYFGPGTRLLVL.